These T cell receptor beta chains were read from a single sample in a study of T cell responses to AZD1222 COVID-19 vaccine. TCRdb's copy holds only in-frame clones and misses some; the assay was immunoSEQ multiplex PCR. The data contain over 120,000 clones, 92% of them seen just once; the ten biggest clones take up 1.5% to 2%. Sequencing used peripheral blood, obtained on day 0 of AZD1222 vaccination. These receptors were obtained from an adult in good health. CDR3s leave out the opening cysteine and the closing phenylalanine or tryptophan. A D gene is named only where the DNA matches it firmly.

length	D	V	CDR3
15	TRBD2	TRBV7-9	ASSPGLAGVLPYEQY
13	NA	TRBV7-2	ASSFRGIDTGELF
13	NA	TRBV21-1	ASSTRRDNQETQY
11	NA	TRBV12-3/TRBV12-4	ASTEANTGELF
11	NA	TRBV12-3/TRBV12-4	ATDPSKGTEAF
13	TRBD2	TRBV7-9	ASSRTSGVVDTQY
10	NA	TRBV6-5	ASRTVQETQY
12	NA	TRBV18	ASSPGQTNQPQH
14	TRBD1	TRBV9	ASSVGTQDRGEKLF
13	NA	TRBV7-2	ASSSSGLADEKLF
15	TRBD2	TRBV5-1	ASSSPSGGNSYNEQF
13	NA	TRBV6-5	ASRSVGVGTGELF
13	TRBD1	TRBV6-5	ASSSTGVGNQPQH
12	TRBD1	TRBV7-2	ASSPQGSRNEQY
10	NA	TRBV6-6	AIELGARGYT
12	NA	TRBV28	ASSLRGRLQGYT
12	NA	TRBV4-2	ASSQVLGGWGYT
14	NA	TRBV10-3	AISGLEGTSTDTQY
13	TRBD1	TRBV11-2	ASSLTRTGTYEQY
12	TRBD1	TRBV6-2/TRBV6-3	ASRYRGGDYGYT
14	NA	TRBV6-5	ASSYSIRQGSEKLF
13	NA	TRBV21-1	ASSKAWQGGYEQY
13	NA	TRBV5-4	ASSPVGGRAYEQY
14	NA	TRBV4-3	ASSQDRSGNGDTQY
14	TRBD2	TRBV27	ASSLGTSGNTGELF
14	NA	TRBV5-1	ASSLGGTAGANVLT
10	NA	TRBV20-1	SANDVGQPQH
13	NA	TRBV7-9	ASSLVGDVGNEQF
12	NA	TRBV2	ASSVDWSSYEQY
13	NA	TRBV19	ASIPRTLWKSTIY
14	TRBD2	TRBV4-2	ASSQESSGGLTEQF
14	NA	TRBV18	ASSTGASSYNSPLH
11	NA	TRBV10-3	AISEGLNEKLF
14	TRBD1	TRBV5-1	ASSLGMAGGTGELF
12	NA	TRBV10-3	AIRDPVRGNEQF
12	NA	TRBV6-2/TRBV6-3	ASSLTPYNSPLH
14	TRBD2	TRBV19	ASSTRVGGGAEELF
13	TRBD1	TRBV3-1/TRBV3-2	ASSQARGGNTEAF
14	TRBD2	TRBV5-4	ASSFGGGTHTDTQY
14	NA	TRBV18	ASSPLDRSLNEKLF
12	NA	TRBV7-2	ASSLSQGWNEQF
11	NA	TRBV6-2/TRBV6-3	ASSYSTGDGYT
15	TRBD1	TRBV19	ASSTEVGTGGPGELF
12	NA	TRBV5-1	ATSPTGLNYGYT
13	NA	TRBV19	ASSRTGPSNSPLH
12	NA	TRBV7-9	ASSLGDLRPEAF
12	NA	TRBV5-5	ASSRETAYYEQY